This T cell receptor (beta chain) was profiled in a study of vaccination and CD4 T cells after COVID-19. Whole-study context: The makeup of the convalescents was six males and four females, two of them Hispanic. Median time from COVID diagnosis to post-COVID sampling was 101 days (35 to 161). Study results and limitations: Nearly all convalescent vaccine-specific clones, 304 of 307, recognized only SARS-CoV-2 spike.

TCRdb recomputed calls from the PCR reads with MiXCR, one row per CDR3 protein. The sample lists just under 30,000 distinct CDR3 sequences, 49% occurring once. This clonotype was observed a few times. Its specificity is unknown. Time point here: late sampling 161 to 241 days after vaccination in a few convalescent patients. Germline lookup yields CDR1 SGHVS and CDR2 FNYEAQ. This CDR3 has 15 residues. Trimming pared 5 bases from V and 7 bases from J, leaving 18 bases between. The chain is built from TRBV7-6 and TRBJ2-1; D remains ambiguous. The sequencing here drew on CD4+ T cells from blood, taken about 7 months after SARS-CoV-2 vaccination. This clonotype was obtained from a human donor who had recovered from COVID-19. The CDR3 spells CASSPIPSSINEQFF. CDR3 DNA: TGTGCCAGCAGCCCCATCCCGAGCTCTATTAATGAGCAGTTCTTC. The variable domain in full, completed from reference TRBV7-6 and TRBJ2-1, reads GAGVSQSPRYKVTKRGQDVALRCDPISGHVSLYWYRQALGQGPEFLTYFNYEAQQDKSGLPNDRFSAERPEGSISTLTIQRTEQRDSAMYRCASSPIPSSINEQFFGPGTRLTVL.